This T cell receptor (beta chain) derives from a study of PD-L1 blockade in urothelial cancer. Libraries were prepared by immunoSEQ multiplex PCR; TCRdb keeps only in-frame clonotypes and omits some of them. Of about 120,000 clones listed, around 90% were seen once; the top ten hold approximately 3.5%. The sample's time point: peripheral blood 6 weeks after treatment start. The CDR3 extends over 13 amino acids. Per the germline V gene, CDR1 is LNHDA and CDR2 is SQIVND (reference sequence). V was pared by 6 bases and J by 0 bases, with 8 bases between. The TCR sequence derives from a man in his sixties with urothelial cancer. The genes are TRBV19 and TRBJ1-2; the D is unclear. The input for sequencing was PBMCs, taken around atezolizumab (anti-PD-L1) treatment. CDR3 DNA: TGTGCCAGTAGAAGAACAGCTAACTATGGCTACACCTTC. As protein: CASRRTANYGYTF.